This is a list of T cell receptor beta chains from one sample in a study of CD8 T cells in Susac syndrome. TCRdb called the immunoSEQ multiplex PCR reads again in MiXCR, with one record for every CDR3 protein. Altogether around 140,000 distinct CDR3 sequences are present, around 75% being singletons, with the ten largest covering approximately 0.51%. Input material: CD8+ T cells from PBMCs. The origin of the receptors is a human donor with multiple sclerosis. Both conserved end residues are part of each CDR3. D genes are given only for firm matches. Clone size is not always given. Where it is, it says once, few, many or a class for expanded clones.

cdr3_aa: CASSLLSGEYNEQFF
cdr3_nt: TGCGCCAGCAGCCTTCTCAGCGGGGAGTACAATGAGCAGTTCTTC
d_call: TRBD2
v_call: TRBV4-3
j_call: TRBJ2-1
clone_size: few

cdr3_aa: CSADPPSGKTEAFF
cdr3_nt: TGCAGTGCTGACCCACCCTCAGGGAAGACTGAAGCTTTCTTT
d_call: .
v_call: TRBV20-1
j_call: TRBJ1-1
clone_size: .

cdr3_aa: CASSLSSGSSYNEQFF
cdr3_nt: TGTGCCAGCAGTTTATCCAGCGGGAGCTCCTACAATGAGCAGTTCTTC
d_call: TRBD2
v_call: TRBV27
j_call: TRBJ2-1
clone_size: .

cdr3_aa: CSARSGLAGGDEQFF
cdr3_nt: TGCAGTGCTAGATCGGGACTAGCGGGAGGTGATGAGCAGTTCTTC
d_call: TRBD2
v_call: TRBV20-1
j_call: TRBJ2-1
clone_size: .

cdr3_aa: CASSSDRELNYGYTF
cdr3_nt: TGTGCCAGCAGCTCAGACAGGGAATTGAACTATGGCTACACCTTC
d_call: TRBD1
v_call: TRBV13
j_call: TRBJ1-2
clone_size: .

cdr3_aa: CASTPFLGVSTGELFF
cdr3_nt: TGTGCCAGCACCCCCTTTCTTGGGGTTAGCACCGGGGAGCTGTTTTTT
d_call: .
v_call: TRBV11-2
j_call: TRBJ2-2
clone_size: .

cdr3_aa: CAWSVMGFEGYTF
cdr3_nt: TGTGCCTGGAGTGTAATGGGGTTTGAAGGCTACACCTTC
d_call: .
v_call: TRBV30
j_call: TRBJ1-2
clone_size: .

cdr3_aa: CASSIGHKGAAEAFF
cdr3_nt: TGTGCCAGTAGTATAGGCCACAAGGGGGCCGCTGAAGCTTTCTTT
d_call: TRBD1
v_call: TRBV19
j_call: TRBJ1-1
clone_size: .

cdr3_aa: CASSQRTAIGPNEKLFF
cdr3_nt: TGCGCCAGCAGCCAACGAACCGCAATAGGGCCGAATGAAAAACTGTTTTTT
d_call: .
v_call: TRBV4-1
j_call: TRBJ1-4
clone_size: .

cdr3_aa: CSAETGPRGETQYF
cdr3_nt: TGCAGTGCCGAAACTGGACCCAGGGGGGAGACCCAGTACTTC
d_call: TRBD1
v_call: TRBV20-1
j_call: TRBJ2-5
clone_size: .

cdr3_aa: CASMGTSDKAGGNEQFF
cdr3_nt: TGCGCCAGCATGGGGACTAGCGATAAAGCCGGGGGGAATGAGCAGTTCTTC
d_call: TRBD2
v_call: TRBV4-3
j_call: TRBJ2-1
clone_size: .

cdr3_aa: CASSPGQGVNTEAFF
cdr3_nt: TGTGCCAGTAGCCCTGGGCAGGGGGTGAACACTGAAGCTTTCTTT
d_call: TRBD1
v_call: TRBV19
j_call: TRBJ1-1
clone_size: .

cdr3_aa: CASSQEPSGGAADTQYF
cdr3_nt: TGCGCCAGCAGCCAAGAACCTAGCGGGGGGGCCGCGGATACGCAGTATTTT
d_call: TRBD2
v_call: TRBV4-1
j_call: TRBJ2-3
clone_size: .

cdr3_aa: CASSLLLGRDTQYF
cdr3_nt: TGTGCCAGCAGTTTACTCCTAGGGAGGGATACGCAGTATTTT
d_call: .
v_call: TRBV28
j_call: TRBJ2-3
clone_size: .

cdr3_aa: CASSQVSTGAYEQYF
cdr3_nt: TGCGCCAGCAGCCAAGTTTCGACTGGGGCGTACGAGCAGTACTTC
d_call: .
v_call: TRBV4-1
j_call: TRBJ2-7
clone_size: .

cdr3_aa: CASSLQGANQPQHF
cdr3_nt: TGTGCCAGCAGTTTACAGGGGGCGAATCAGCCCCAGCATTTT
d_call: TRBD1
v_call: TRBV27
j_call: TRBJ1-5
clone_size: .

cdr3_aa: CASSPERGDVSFYGYTF
cdr3_nt: TGTGCCAGCAGCCCAGAGAGGGGAGACGTCTCGTTCTATGGCTACACCTTC
d_call: .
v_call: TRBV7-9
j_call: TRBJ1-2
clone_size: .

cdr3_aa: CASSKPGRSYNEQFF
cdr3_nt: TGTGCCAGCAGCAAACCGGGACGCTCCTACAATGAGCAGTTCTTC
d_call: .
v_call: TRBV11-1
j_call: TRBJ2-1
clone_size: .

cdr3_aa: CASSGDNLSNQPQHF
cdr3_nt: TGTGCCAGCAGCGGGGACAACCTTAGCAATCAGCCCCAGCATTTT
d_call: .
v_call: TRBV7-9
j_call: TRBJ1-5
clone_size: .

cdr3_aa: CASSIGALNQPQHF
cdr3_nt: TGTGCCAGTAGTATAGGGGCATTGAATCAGCCCCAGCATTTT
d_call: .
v_call: TRBV19
j_call: TRBJ1-5
clone_size: .

cdr3_aa: CASTHYEMNTEAFF
cdr3_nt: TGTGCCAGTACCCACTACGAGATGAACACTGAAGCTTTCTTT
d_call: .
v_call: TRBV19
j_call: TRBJ1-1
clone_size: .

cdr3_aa: CAWSETGNEQFF
cdr3_nt: TGTGCCTGGAGTGAGACAGGGAATGAGCAGTTCTTC
d_call: TRBD1
v_call: TRBV30
j_call: TRBJ2-1
clone_size: .

cdr3_aa: CASSEYGFSPYQETQYF
cdr3_nt: TGTGCCAGCAGTGAATACGGCTTTTCACCGTACCAAGAGACCCAGTACTTC
d_call: .
v_call: TRBV6-1
j_call: TRBJ2-5
clone_size: .

cdr3_aa: CASTFSPTGELFF
cdr3_nt: TGTGCCAGCACCTTTTCGCCAACCGGGGAGCTGTTTTTT
d_call: .
v_call: TRBV25-1
j_call: TRBJ2-2
clone_size: .

cdr3_aa: CASSFRGEGGPGETQYF
cdr3_nt: TGTGCCAGCAGTTTCCGAGGGGAGGGGGGGCCAGGAGAGACCCAGTACTTC
d_call: .
v_call: TRBV2
j_call: TRBJ2-5
clone_size: .

cdr3_aa: CASRGPSGGGAMDTQYF
cdr3_nt: TGTGCCAGCAGGGGCCCTAGCGGGGGAGGCGCTATGGATACGCAGTATTTT
d_call: TRBD2
v_call: TRBV2
j_call: TRBJ2-3
clone_size: few

cdr3_aa: CASSFTRDNNEQFF
cdr3_nt: TGCGCCAGCAGCTTCACCCGGGATAACAATGAGCAGTTCTTC
d_call: .
v_call: TRBV5-1
j_call: TRBJ2-1
clone_size: .

cdr3_aa: CASSPLAGRANEQFF
cdr3_nt: TGTGCCAGCAGCCCCCTAGCGGGGCGTGCCAATGAGCAGTTCTTC
d_call: TRBD2
v_call: TRBV27
j_call: TRBJ2-1
clone_size: .

cdr3_aa: CASSLEASRSSYNEQFF
cdr3_nt: TGTGCCAGCAGCTTAGAGGCTAGCCGGAGCTCCTACAATGAGCAGTTCTTC
d_call: .
v_call: TRBV7-9
j_call: TRBJ2-1
clone_size: .

cdr3_aa: CASSLNWLHYNEQFF
cdr3_nt: TGTGCCAGCAGTTTGAATTGGCTACACTACAATGAGCAGTTCTTC
d_call: .
v_call: TRBV12-3/TRBV12-4
j_call: TRBJ2-1
clone_size: .

cdr3_aa: CAWGLSSYEQYF
cdr3_nt: TGTGCCTGGGGATTGAGCTCCTACGAGCAGTACTTC
d_call: .
v_call: TRBV30
j_call: TRBJ2-7
clone_size: .

cdr3_aa: CASSQRHGAYNSPLHF
cdr3_nt: TGCGCCAGCAGTCAGAGACACGGAGCCTATAATTCACCCCTCCACTTT
d_call: .
v_call: TRBV23-1
j_call: TRBJ1-6
clone_size: .

cdr3_aa: CASTGQVESNEQFF
cdr3_nt: TGCGCCAGCACGGGACAGGTAGAATCCAATGAGCAGTTCTTC
d_call: TRBD1
v_call: TRBV5-1
j_call: TRBJ2-1
clone_size: few

cdr3_aa: CATSAEEGTEAFF
cdr3_nt: TGTGCCACCAGTGCGGAGGAAGGCACTGAAGCTTTCTTT
d_call: .
v_call: TRBV24-1
j_call: TRBJ1-1
clone_size: .

cdr3_aa: CASTRTGGAYEQYF
cdr3_nt: TGTGCCTCAACAAGGACAGGGGGAGCCTACGAGCAGTACTTC
d_call: TRBD1
v_call: TRBV27
j_call: TRBJ2-7
clone_size: .

cdr3_aa: CAWNLRTLIPEAFF
cdr3_nt: TGTGCCTGGAATTTGAGAACGTTGATACCCGAAGCTTTCTTT
d_call: .
v_call: TRBV30
j_call: TRBJ1-1
clone_size: .

cdr3_aa: CASTLHWGGGTDTQYF
cdr3_nt: TGTGCCAGCACCCTTCATTGGGGGGGCGGCACAGATACGCAGTATTTT
d_call: .
v_call: TRBV7-9
j_call: TRBJ2-3
clone_size: .

cdr3_aa: CASVSGGGELFF
cdr3_nt: TGTGCCAGCGTGTCTGGGGGCGGGGAGCTGTTTTTT
d_call: .
v_call: TRBV12-3/TRBV12-4
j_call: TRBJ2-2
clone_size: .

cdr3_aa: CSVFVYEAFF
cdr3_nt: TGCAGCGTCTTTGTGTACGAAGCTTTCTTT
d_call: .
v_call: TRBV29-1
j_call: TRBJ1-1
clone_size: .

cdr3_aa: CASSYSERLSSYNEQFF
cdr3_nt: TGTGCCAGCAGTTACTCTGAACGACTGAGCTCCTACAATGAGCAGTTCTTC
d_call: .
v_call: TRBV6-5
j_call: TRBJ2-1
clone_size: few

cdr3_aa: CASSPYKGRGEQFF
cdr3_nt: TGTGCCAGCTCACCCTACAAGGGGAGGGGTGAGCAGTTCTTC
d_call: TRBD2
v_call: TRBV18
j_call: TRBJ2-1
clone_size: .

cdr3_aa: CASIRTEPYYGYTF
cdr3_nt: TGTGCCAGTATCCGGACAGAGCCTTACTATGGCTACACCTTC
d_call: .
v_call: TRBV19
j_call: TRBJ1-2
clone_size: .